This T cell receptor (beta chain) is from a study of tissue T cells after allogeneic stem cell transplantation. Concerning this clone: Gene names denote mouse genes. The DNA ends 1 residue before the CDR3 does, and the rest of the CDR3 is filled in from the germline J gene.

Time point described: mouse harvest day 7 after allogeneic transplant. Mouse grafts combined 10^7 T-cell-depleted bone marrow cells with 10^6 splenic CD5+ T cells. This mouse GVHD model was MHC-mismatched B6 to BALB/c, profiled day 7 or 14. Data came from immunoSEQ multiplex PCR; TCRdb stores just in-frame clones and leaves some out. The table shows approximately 7,900 clones, with under 55% occurring only once. With V trimmed by 3 bases and J by 1 base, 2 bases remained unmatched. This CDR3 is built from 15 residues. Germline V gene lookup returns CDR1 SGHND and CDR2 FRSKSL. Specimen: skin. The chain combines TRBV15 with TRBJ2-1, with 8 bases fitting TRBD1. This clonotype was sampled from a female BALB/c mouse given C57BL/6 T cells with graft-versus-host disease after an allogeneic hematopoietic cell transplant. The CDR3 bases that were read are TGTGCCAGCAGTTTCCGACAGGGGAACTATGCTGAGCAGTTC. It translates to CASSFRQGNYAEQF. The whole CDR3 is CASSFRQGNYAEQFF.